Detailed here is one T cell receptor (beta chain). These data originate in a study of blood T cell repertoires in COVID-19. Study-wide context: From T cells, B-cell-depleted T cells, or PBMCs came the material, which was cDNA or gDNA.

Using immunoSEQ multiplex PCR, the repertoire was profiled, and TCRdb retains in-frame clones only, with some absent. The repertoire holds approximately 280,000 clones, with around 89% as singletons. The TCR comes from a man between 40 and 49 years old with acute or convalescent COVID-19. Material: peripheral blood.

The CDR3 bases are TGTGCCAGCAGCTTAGCGACGGCTGGAGTCGGTCCGGCTTTCTTT. It codes for CASSLATAGVGPAFF. The rearrangement uses TRBV7-2 and TRBJ1-1; D is ambiguous. The germline V and J ends were trimmed by 0 bases and 11 bases, with 19 bases remaining between them. Germline V gene lookup returns CDR1 SGHTA and CDR2 FQGNSA. The CDR3 spans 15 residues.